One T cell receptor (beta chain) is described in this entry. The sample comes from a study of control samples from healthy donors and cancer patients. V dropped 3 bases and J dropped 2 bases, with 8 bases sitting between them. Germline V lookup: CDR1 KGHSH, CDR2 LQKENI. CDR3 length equals 14 residues. Here immunoSEQ multiplex PCR was the method, and the copy in TCRdb shows in-frame clones only, minus some. Seen here are over 150,000 clones, around 92% observed once, and the top ten hold 2% to 2.5%. The chain couples TRBV18 to TRBJ1-5; the D gene is possibly TRBD1 (5 bases). The TCR comes from a woman between 35 and 50 years old in good health. What was sequenced was blood. CDR3 loop: CASSPRGGNQPQHF. Written as DNA, the CDR3 is TGTGCCAGCTCACCGAGAGGGGGCAATCAGCCCCAGCATTTT.